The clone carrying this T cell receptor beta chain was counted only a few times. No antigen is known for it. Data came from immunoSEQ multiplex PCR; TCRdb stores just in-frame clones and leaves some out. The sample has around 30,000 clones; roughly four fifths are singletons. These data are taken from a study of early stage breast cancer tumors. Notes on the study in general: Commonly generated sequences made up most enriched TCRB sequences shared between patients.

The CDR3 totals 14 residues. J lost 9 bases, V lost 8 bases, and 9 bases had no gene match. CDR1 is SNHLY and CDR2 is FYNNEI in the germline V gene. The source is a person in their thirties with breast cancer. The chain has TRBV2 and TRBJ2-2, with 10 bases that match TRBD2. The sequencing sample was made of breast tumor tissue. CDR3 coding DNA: TGTGCCAGCGACCTAGCGGGAGAGAGCTGGGAGCTGTTTTTT. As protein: CASDLAGESWELFF.